This T cell receptor (beta chain) was recovered during a study of T cells in Graves' hyperthyroidism and ophthalmopathy. The CDR3 loop spans 14 amino acids. Germline-derived CDR1 and CDR2 are SGHTA and FQGNSA. J was trimmed by 5 bases and V by 1 base; bases with no gene match: 4. Whole-study results and caveats: Blood samples included most of the expanded thyroid clonotypes exceeding 0.001. Ophthalmopathy onset followed model prediction by a median about 6.9 months. Researchers report that a 13 V-J model separated ophthalmopathy from stable hyperthyroidism.

Amplification yielded TCR beta CDR3 regions, with RNA transcripts as the source. The HTBI set primed first-round TCR CDR3 RT-PCR. Each CDR3 protein is one row after TCRdb ran MiXCR on the multiplex PCR reads. The data show a few hundred thousand distinct CDR3 sequences, approximately 20% seen once. It was less than 13 ml of fresh peripheral blood that supplied the PBMCs. For this clonotype: Its antigen remains unidentified.

The rearrangement links TRBV7-2 to TRBJ1-2; 7 bases fit TRBD1. The sequencing input was blood. This TCR was sampled from a man aged 25-45 years with Graves' ophthalmopathy. The CDR3 sequence: CASSLDGTEYGYTF. In DNA form, the CDR3 reads TGTGCCAGCAGCTTAGATGGGACAGAATATGGCTACACCTTC.